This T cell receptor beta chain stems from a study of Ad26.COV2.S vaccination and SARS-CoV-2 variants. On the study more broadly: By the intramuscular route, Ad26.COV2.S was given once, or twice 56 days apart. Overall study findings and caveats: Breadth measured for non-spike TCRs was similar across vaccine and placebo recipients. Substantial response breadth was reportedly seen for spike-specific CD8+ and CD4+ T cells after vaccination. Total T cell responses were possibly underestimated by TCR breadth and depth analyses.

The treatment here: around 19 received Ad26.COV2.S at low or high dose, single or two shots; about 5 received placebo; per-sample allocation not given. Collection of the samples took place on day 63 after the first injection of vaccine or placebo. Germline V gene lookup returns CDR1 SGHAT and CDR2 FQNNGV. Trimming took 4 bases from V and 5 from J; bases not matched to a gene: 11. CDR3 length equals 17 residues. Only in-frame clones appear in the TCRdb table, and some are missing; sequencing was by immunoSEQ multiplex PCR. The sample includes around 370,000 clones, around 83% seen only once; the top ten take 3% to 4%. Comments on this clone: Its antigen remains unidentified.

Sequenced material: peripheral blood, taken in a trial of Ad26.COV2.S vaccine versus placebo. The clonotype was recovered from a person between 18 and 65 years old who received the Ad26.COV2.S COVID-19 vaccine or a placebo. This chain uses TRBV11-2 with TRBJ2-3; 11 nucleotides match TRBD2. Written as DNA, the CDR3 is TGTGCCAGCAGCTCTGGGGTTAGCGGGGGGGCCATAGATACGCAGTATTTT. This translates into CASSSGVSGGAIDTQYF.